This TCR beta chain is from a study of identical twins. From the 5' RACE reads, TCRdb called clonotypes with MiXCR, one entry per CDR3 protein. The data contain approximately 500,000 distinct CDR3 sequences, 24% of them singletons. This clonotype was seen a handful of times. Its antigen is as yet unknown. Findings of the study overall: Twins showed weaker excess sharing in their beta out-of-frame sequences.

The V and J ends lost 2 bases and 4 bases, in that order; junction bases with no gene match: 1. The CDR3 is made up of 14 amino acids. Germline V gives CDR1 SEHNR, CDR2 FQNEAQ (reference sequence). Healthy Caucasians alone served as donors. These data were likewise used in another study, on T cells expressing NK-cell markers. That report notes: Seven of the eight sequenced donors were classified as HCMV-seropositive, and one was classified as seronegative.

The chain combines TRBV7-9 with TRBJ2-2; 7 nucleotides align to TRBD2. The clonotype comes from a young woman in good health. Sequenced material: CD4+ T cells sorted from blood. The CDR3, as DNA: TGTGCCAGCAGCTTATTAGCGGGCACCGGGGAGCTGTTTTTT. It specifies CASSLLAGTGELFF.